This T cell receptor (beta chain) originates from a study of T-cell reconstitution after alpha-beta-depleted transplantation in children. Germline V lookup: CDR1 MNHEY, CDR2 SMNVEV (reference sequence). Trimming took off 8 bases at V and 2 bases at J, with 12 bases between the two ends. The CDR3 runs to 13 residues. The library targeted TCRbeta and was prepared with unique molecular identifiers. TCRdb called the PCR reads again in MiXCR, with one record for every CDR3 protein. The table includes 600,000 to 700,000 distinct CDR3 sequences, 16% detected once. The sequenced sample was PBMCs from the stem cell graft donor, obtained from the stem cell graft. J is TRBJ1-2 and V is TRBV27, with D maybe TRBD1 (5 bases). The TCR sequence derives from a human donor who donated a stem cell graft to a child with acute myeloid leukemia. The DNA for the CDR3 is TGTGCCAGCGGGGACGGTCTCAACTATGGCTACACCTTC. This gives the protein CASGDGLNYGYTF.